What follows describes a single T cell receptor (beta chain). Its antigen is as yet unknown. The junction shows a germline mismatch at one end, possibly a read error. The sample belongs to a study of tumor-infiltrating lymphocytes in primary liver carcinoma. About the study: The patients, men and women alike, were aged 30 to 69 years. Tumors were staged T1-T3 N0M0 and measured 4.2 to 10 cm across.

Co-extracted RNA and DNA came from approximately 20-30 mg of unsorted bulk tissue. Whole-study results and caveats: Tumor specimens were characterized by a significantly higher top-250-clone fraction than blood (p = 0.039).

CDR3 length: 14 amino acids. Germline V gene data show CDR1 as SGHAT and CDR2 as FQNNGV. TCR beta cDNA was made from around 520 ng total RNA with a constant-region primer. Investigators got TCR beta libraries out of three nested multiplex PCR rounds, done with slightly modified ARM-PCR. Two initial PCR rounds of around 9 cycles each paired TRBV1-TRBV30 forward primers with a C-beta reverse primer. TCRdb analysed the multiplex PCR reads with MiXCR anew, one entry per CDR3 protein. The repertoire holds about 100,000 distinct CDR3 sequences, with 65% to 70% as singletons. This clonotype originated in a man in his forties with primary liver carcinoma and hepatitis B virus infection. The sample was tumor-adjacent normal liver tissue. This chain joins TRBV11-2 and TRBJ2-3; D unresolved. CDR3 coding DNA: TGTGTCAGCAGCTTCGTAGGTGACACAGATACGAAGTATTTT. This translates into CVSSFVGDTDTKYF.